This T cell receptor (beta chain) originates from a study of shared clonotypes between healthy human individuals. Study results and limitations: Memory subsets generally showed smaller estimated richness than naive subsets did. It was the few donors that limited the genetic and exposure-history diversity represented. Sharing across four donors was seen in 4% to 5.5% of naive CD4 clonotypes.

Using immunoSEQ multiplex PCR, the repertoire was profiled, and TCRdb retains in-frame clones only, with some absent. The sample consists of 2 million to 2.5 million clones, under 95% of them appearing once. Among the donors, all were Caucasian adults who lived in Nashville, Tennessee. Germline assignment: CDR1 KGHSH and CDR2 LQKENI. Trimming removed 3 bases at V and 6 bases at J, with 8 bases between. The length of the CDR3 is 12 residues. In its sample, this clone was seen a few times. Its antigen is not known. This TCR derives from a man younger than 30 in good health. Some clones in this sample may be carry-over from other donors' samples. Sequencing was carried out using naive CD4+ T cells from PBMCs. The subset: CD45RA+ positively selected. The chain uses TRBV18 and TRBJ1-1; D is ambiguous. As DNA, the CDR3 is TGTGCCAGCTCACCGGTGGGTTCTGAAGCTTTCTTT. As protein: CASSPVGSEAFF.